What follows are 10 T cell receptor beta chains derived from one specimen sequenced in a study of cytomegalovirus exposure and HLA in healthy donors. Amplification used 60 Vbeta primers and 13 Jbeta primers. The table came from immunoSEQ multiplex PCR; TCRdb's copy has only in-frame clones and leaves some out. The sample data list 100,000 to 150,000 clones. Sequencing was done on a sample of PBMCs. These receptors were obtained from a man between 18 and 29 years old in good health and CMV-seronegative.

The chain links TRBV18 to TRBJ1-5, with 7 bases that match TRBD1. There are 16 residues in the CDR3. After removal of 6 bases from V and 3 bases from J, the junction contained 11 bases not matched to a gene. Germline lookup yields CDR1 KGHSH and CDR2 LQKENI. This chain's CDR3 is CASSQNRDSNNQPQHF. CDR3 coding DNA: TGTGCCAGCTCTCAAAACCGGGACAGCAACAATCAGCCCCAGCATTTT. Looking up the rest from reference TRBV18 and TRBJ1-5 gives the full variable domain: NAGVMQNPRHLVRRRGQEARLRCSPMKGHSHVYWYRQLPEEGLKFMVYLQKENIIDESGMPKERFSAEFPKEGPSILRIQQVVRGDSAAYFCASSQNRDSNNQPQHFGDGTRLSIL.

The genes are TRBV6-5 and TRBJ2-7; the match to TRBD2 covers 13 bases. Per germline, CDR1 MNHEY and CDR2 SVGAGI. The CDR3 spans 16 residues. V dropped 3 bases and J dropped 7; count of bases not matched to a gene: 9. CDR3 DNA sequence: TGTGCCAGCAGTTATCGTCGGACTAGCGGGAGCGGGGAGCAGTACTTC. Amino acids: CASSYRRTSGSGEQYF.

The CDR3 sequence is CASQPANTGELFF. CDR3 in DNA: TGTGCCAGCCAACCGGCGAACACCGGGGAGCTGTTTTTT. V and J are TRBV28 and TRBJ2-2; D ambiguous. The CDR3 runs 13 residues. CDR1 and CDR2 from the germline V gene are MDHEN and SYDVKM. The V and J ends lost 8 bases and 0 bases respectively, with 7 bases between them.

The J gene is TRBJ1-1, the V gene TRBV19; D perhaps matches TRBD1 (5 bases). CDR3 length: 14 amino acids. The germline V gene encodes CDR1 LNHDA and CDR2 SQIVND (reference sequence). V lost 3 bases, J lost 3 bases, and 11 bases lay in between. CDR3 DNA sequence: TGTGCCAGTAGTATGCCAGGGTTTTACACTGAAGCTTTCTTT. It codes for CASSMPGFYTEAFF.

The CDR3 reads CASSSADDSNQPQHF. As DNA, the CDR3 is TGTGCCAGCAGTTCCGCGGATGATAGCAATCAGCCCCAGCATTTT. The V and J genes are TRBV28 and TRBJ1-5, with unresolved D. V lost 4 bases, J lost 0 bases, and 10 bases lay in between. The CDR3 runs to 15 residues. Germline V gene lookup returns CDR1 MDHEN and CDR2 SYDVKM.

The CDR3 loop reads CASSSGTDEKLFF. The DNA for the CDR3 is TGTGCCAGCTCATCCGGGACAGATGAAAAACTGTTTTTT. The chain combines TRBV18 with TRBJ1-4; 7 nucleotides align to TRBD1. This CDR3 is 13 amino acids long. V lost 5 bases to trimming and J lost 6 bases; unmatched junction nucleotides: 3. Per the germline V gene, CDR1 is KGHSH and CDR2 is LQKENI.

The chain employs TRBV9 and TRBJ2-7, with TRBD1 matching 9 bases. The junction had 22 bases not matched to a gene; V was cut back by 3 bases and J by 0 bases. Germline V gene data show CDR1 as SGDLS and CDR2 as YYNGEE. The CDR3 has 21 residues. In nucleotides, the CDR3 is TGTGCCAGCAGCGCCCGACCTACACCGGGACAGGGACACACTAACTCCTACGAGCAGTACTTC. This gives the protein CASSARPTPGQGHTNSYEQYF.

The chain has TRBV9 and TRBJ1-2, with 7 bases fitting TRBD1. Germline V lookup: CDR1 SGDLS, CDR2 YYNGEE. The ends lost 0 bases at V and 3 bases at J; junction bases unmatched: 2. The CDR3 is 14 amino acids. The CDR3 loop is CASSVGQGDYGYTF. The CDR3 DNA reads TGTGCCAGCAGCGTAGGACAGGGAGACTATGGCTACACCTTC.

The chain uses TRBV10-1 and TRBJ2-3; 7 positions agree with TRBD1. This CDR3 spans 15 amino acids. CDR1 is WNHNN, CDR2 SYGVQD, per germline (reference sequence). V lost 0 bases to trimming and J lost 2 bases; unmatched junction nucleotides: 2. In DNA, the CDR3 is TGCGCCAGCAGTGAGTCGACAGGGAACACAGATACGCAGTATTTT. It translates to CASSESTGNTDTQYF.

The chain recombines TRBV30 with TRBJ2-7; 8 bases match TRBD2. The CDR3 loop spans 14 amino acids. The trim removed 2 bases at V and 2 bases at J, leaving 5 bases unmatched. Germline V gene data show CDR1 as GTSNPN and CDR2 as SVGIG (reference sequence). CDR3 loop: CAWSTGGAAYEQYF. CDR3 sequence (DNA): TGTGCCTGGAGTACGGGGGGGGCGGCCTACGAGCAGTACTTC.